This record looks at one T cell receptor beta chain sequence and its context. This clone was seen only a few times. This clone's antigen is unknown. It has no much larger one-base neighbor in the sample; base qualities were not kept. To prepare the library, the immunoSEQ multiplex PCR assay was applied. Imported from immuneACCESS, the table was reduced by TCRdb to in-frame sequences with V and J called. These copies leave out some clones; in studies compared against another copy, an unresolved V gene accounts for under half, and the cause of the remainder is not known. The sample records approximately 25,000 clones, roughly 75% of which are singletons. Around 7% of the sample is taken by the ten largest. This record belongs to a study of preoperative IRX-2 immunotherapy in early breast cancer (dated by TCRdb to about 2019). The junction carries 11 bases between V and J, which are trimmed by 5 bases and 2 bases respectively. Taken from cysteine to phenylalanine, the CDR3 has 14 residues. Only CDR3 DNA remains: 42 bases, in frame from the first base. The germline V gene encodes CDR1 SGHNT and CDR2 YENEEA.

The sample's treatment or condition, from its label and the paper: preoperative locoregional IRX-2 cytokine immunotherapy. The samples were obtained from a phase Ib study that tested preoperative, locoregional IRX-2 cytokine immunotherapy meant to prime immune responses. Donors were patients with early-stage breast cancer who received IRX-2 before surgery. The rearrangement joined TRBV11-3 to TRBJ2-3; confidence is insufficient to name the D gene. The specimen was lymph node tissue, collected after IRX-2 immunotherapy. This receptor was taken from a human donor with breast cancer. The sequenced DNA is TGTGCCAGCAGCCCCGGCGGATCCACAGATACGCAGTATTTT. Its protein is CASSPGGSTDTQYF.